Listed below are T cell receptor beta chains from one sample, sequenced in a study of identical twins. TCRdb re-derived calls from the 5' RACE reads in MiXCR, one entry per CDR3 protein. Of under 300,000 distinct CDR3 sequences listed, approximately 8.3% are singletons. The data were also submitted as part of a second study, on yellow fever vaccine responses in identical twins.

Input material: CD8+ T cells sorted from blood. The receptors stem from a woman aged 18-29 years in good health. The CDR3 runs from the conserved cysteine through the conserved F or W. The D gene is left open where the match is weak. Only some rows state a clone size, as once, few, many or a class for expanded clones.

j_call v_call d_call clone_size cdr3_aa cdr3_nt
TRBJ2-3 TRBV3-1 - few CASSQDWDGTSTDTQYF TGTGCCAGCAGCCAAGATTGGGACGGCACTAGCACAGATACGCAGTATTTT
TRBJ2-5 TRBV10-1 - - CASSESPSGGNSFLAPRETQYF TGCGCCAGCAGTGAGTCTCCAAGTGGTGGTAACTCTTTTCTTGCCCCGAGGGAGACCCAGTACTTC
TRBJ2-1 TRBV7-8 TRBD2 - CASLRVVAGGSAYNEQFF TGTGCCAGCCTCCGGGTCGTAGCGGGGGGGTCGGCCTACAATGAGCAGTTCTTC
TRBJ2-1 TRBV12-3/TRBV12-4 TRBD1 many CASSLREDRGSNEQFF TGTGCCAGCAGTTTAAGGGAGGACAGGGGGTCGAATGAGCAGTTCTTC
TRBJ2-2 TRBV24-1 TRBD1 - CATSDSRGLLSNTGELFF TGTGCCACCAGTGATTCTAGGGGGCTTCTATCGAACACCGGGGAGCTGTTTTTT
TRBJ1-2 TRBV29-1 TRBD1 few CSVDFQWDREYGYTF TGCAGCGTTGATTTTCAGTGGGACAGAGAATATGGCTACACCTTC
TRBJ2-1 TRBV7-2 - many CASGKGAGDEQFF TGTGCCAGCGGGAAGGGTGCAGGAGATGAGCAGTTCTTC
TRBJ2-3 TRBV7-3 - many CASSLTGAVADTQYF TGTGCCAGCAGCTTAACAGGGGCTGTTGCAGATACGCAGTATTTT
TRBJ2-3 TRBV20-1 - many CSARDGVIEIRTDTQYF TGCAGTGCTAGAGATGGGGTAATAGAAATACGCACAGATACGCAGTATTTT
TRBJ1-6 TRBV27 TRBD1 few CATRRGQGYSPLHF TGTGCCACTAGAAGGGGACAGGGATATTCACCCCTCCACTTT
TRBJ2-1 TRBV20-1 TRBD2 few CSARDRGGLKQFF TGCAGTGCTAGAGATCGGGGGGGCTTAAAGCAGTTCTTC
TRBJ2-1 TRBV29-1 TRBD2 - CSTSGSYNEQFF TGCAGCACTAGCGGGAGCTACAATGAGCAGTTCTTC
TRBJ2-3 TRBV11-2 TRBD2 - CASSLPAGGLGTQYF TGTGCCAGCAGCCTTCCAGCGGGGGGGCTAGGTACGCAGTATTTT
TRBJ1-6 TRBV6-1 - few CASSPDRIGGLLHF TGTGCCAGCAGTCCCGACAGGATAGGAGGGCTACTCCACTTT
TRBJ2-3 TRBV15 - few CATSRAQEGGFAQYF TGTGCCACCAGCAGAGCCCAGGAGGGAGGTTTCGCGCAGTATTTT
TRBJ2-7 TRBV27 TRBD1 - CASSLNRDRIYEQYF TGTGCCAGCAGTCTAAACCGGGACAGGATTTACGAGCAGTACTTC
TRBJ2-6 TRBV4-3 TRBD1 many CASSQDMRQGAATVLTF TGCGCCAGCAGCCAAGATATGAGACAGGGGGCGGCCACCGTCCTGACTTTC
TRBJ1-2 TRBV20-1 TRBD1 - CSARATRWTGREYGYTF TGCAGTGCTAGAGCGACGAGGTGGACAGGGAGGGAATATGGCTACACCTTC
TRBJ2-2 TRBV7-3 TRBD2 few CASSSRERGAGELFF TGTGCCAGCAGCTCCAGAGAGCGGGGTGCCGGGGAGCTGTTTTTT
TRBJ1-1 TRBV5-6 - few CASSGPGPGAFF TGTGCCAGCAGCGGCCCGGGGCCGGGCGCTTTCTTT
TRBJ2-7 TRBV7-9 - - CASSLGSGSTEEQYF TGTGCCAGCAGCTTAGGGTCAGGATCTACCGAGGAGCAGTACTTC
TRBJ2-7 TRBV3-1 - - CASSHAGNIYEQYF TGTGCCAGCAGCCATGCAGGAAACATCTACGAGCAGTACTTC
TRBJ2-7 TRBV4-3 TRBD2 few CASSQVSGPTYEQYF TGCGCCAGCAGCCAAGTTAGCGGGCCAACCTACGAGCAGTACTTC
TRBJ2-2 TRBV7-9 - few CASSLSTGRNTGELFF TGTGCCAGCAGCTTATCGACAGGCCGAAACACCGGGGAGCTGTTTTTT
TRBJ1-1 TRBV12-3/TRBV12-4 - many CASSPGWNTEAFF TGTGCCAGCAGCCCTGGGTGGAACACTGAAGCTTTCTTT
TRBJ2-1 TRBV5-5 TRBD1 few CASSFGAGTGAYNEQFF TGTGCCAGCAGCTTCGGGGCCGGGACAGGGGCCTACAATGAGCAGTTCTTC
TRBJ2-5 TRBV6-6 TRBD1 - CASFDRGETQYF TGTGCCAGCTTTGACAGGGGAGAGACCCAGTACTTC
TRBJ1-1 TRBV7-9 TRBD1 few CASIGQGAEAFF TGTGCCAGCATAGGACAGGGCGCTGAAGCTTTCTTT
TRBJ2-1 TRBV20-1 - - CSARGGSSTYNEQFF TGCAGTGCTAGGGGGGGATCTAGCACCTACAATGAGCAGTTCTTC